These T cell receptor beta chains were read from a single sample in a study of regulatory T cells in long-lasting Graves disease. TCRdb called the multiplex PCR reads again in MiXCR, with one record for every CDR3 protein. The table lists around 420,000 distinct CDR3 sequences, 14% to 15% of them singletons, with approximately 7.8% in the top ten. These data were also filed under a second study, of T cells in Graves' hyperthyroidism and ophthalmopathy.

The sample was peripheral blood mononuclear cells (PBMCs), taken at new diagnosis, from a patient treated with antithyroid drugs. The receptors derive from a woman aged 40 to 50 with Graves disease. Both conserved end residues are part of each CDR3. A D gene is named only where the DNA matches it firmly. Rows may omit the clone size; those that give it use once, few, many or a size class.

>TRBV29-1|TRBJ2-5|.|.
CSVEGTQGFQETQYF
TGCAGCGTTGAAGGAACTCAGGGGTTCCAAGAGACCCAGTACTTC
>TRBV7-8|TRBJ1-4|.|many
CASSPYRASNEKLFF
TGTGCCAGCAGCCCCTACAGGGCGTCTAATGAAAAACTGTTTTTT
>TRBV5-8|TRBJ2-3|.|many
CASSSGGASTDTQYF
TGTGCCAGCAGCTCGGGCGGGGCCAGCACAGATACGCAGTATTTT
>TRBV7-3|TRBJ2-5|.|many
CASSLGQSETQYF
TGTGCCAGCAGCTTAGGGCAGTCCGAGACCCAGTACTTC
>TRBV28|TRBJ2-5|TRBD2|many
CASNVLAGQETQYF
TGTGCCAGCAACGTACTAGCGGGACAAGAGACCCAGTACTTC
>TRBV20-1|TRBJ2-1|TRBD2|many
CSADGGRAANEQFF
TGCAGTGCCGACGGCGGGAGGGCCGCAAATGAGCAGTTCTTC
>TRBV19|TRBJ2-5|.|many
CASSIEVNQETQYF
TGTGCCAGTAGTATAGAAGTAAACCAAGAGACCCAGTACTTC
>TRBV9|TRBJ2-1|TRBD1|few
CASSVMGQGLYNEQFF
TGTGCCAGCAGCGTAATGGGACAGGGACTCTACAATGAGCAGTTCTTC
>TRBV20-1|TRBJ1-1|.|many
CSASLGGPNTEAFF
TGCAGTGCTAGTTTGGGGGGGCCCAACACTGAAGCTTTCTTT
>TRBV19|TRBJ1-5|TRBD1|many
CASRTRQGRVQPQHF
TGTGCCAGTAGAACCAGACAGGGGCGAGTTCAGCCCCAGCATTTT
>TRBV11-1|TRBJ2-7|.|many
CASSPRQGLSYEQYF
TGTGCCAGCAGCCCGCGACAGGGACTCTCCTACGAGCAGTACTTC
>TRBV29-1|TRBJ1-1|.|.
CSVGTGLAEAFF
TGCAGCGTTGGCACAGGGCTGGCTGAAGCTTTCTTT
>TRBV2|TRBJ1-1|.|many
CANSTEKYTEAFF
TGTGCCAACTCGACAGAAAAGTACACTGAAGCTTTCTTT
>TRBV28|TRBJ1-5|.|.
CASSEDSYSNQPQHF
TGTGCCAGCAGCGAGGACAGCTATAGCAATCAGCCCCAGCATTTT
>TRBV6-1|TRBJ2-7|TRBD1|.
CASTTGFYEQYF
TGTGCCAGCACGACAGGGTTCTACGAGCAGTACTTC
>TRBV18|TRBJ2-1|.|many
CASSPRIRTGSYNEQFF
TGTGCCAGCTCACCACGGATCAGGACCGGCTCCTACAATGAGCAGTTCTTC
>TRBV15|TRBJ2-3|.|few
CATSREDSATDTQYF
TGTGCCACCAGCAGAGAAGACTCCGCCACAGATACGCAGTATTTT
>TRBV6-2/TRBV6-3|TRBJ2-7|TRBD1|.
CASLLGQGSYEQYF
TGTGCCAGCCTCCTGGGACAGGGCTCCTACGAGCAGTACTTC
>TRBV19|TRBJ2-5|TRBD1|.
CASRSTGGGETQYF
TGTGCCAGTAGATCCACAGGGGGCGGAGAGACCCAGTACTTC
>TRBV20-1|TRBJ2-5|.|.
CSANPQGRQETQYF
TGCAGTGCGAACCCACAGGGTCGCCAAGAGACCCAGTACTTC
>TRBV27|TRBJ1-1|.|many
CAIGTGMNTEAFF
TGTGCCATTGGGACGGGGATGAACACTGAAGCTTTCTTT
>TRBV2|TRBJ2-1|.|many
CASKFGEQFF
TGTGCCAGCAAATTTGGTGAGCAGTTCTTC
>TRBV18|TRBJ2-7|.|.
CASSPNTGNDEQYF
TGTGCCAGCTCACCAAATACAGGGAACGACGAGCAGTACTTC
>TRBV2|TRBJ1-4|.|many
CASSDRGWGATNEKLFF
TGTGCCAGCAGTGATAGGGGTTGGGGTGCAACTAATGAAAAACTGTTTTTT
>TRBV5-1|TRBJ1-2|TRBD1|.
CASRTTGGHGYTF
TGCGCCAGCCGCACGACAGGGGGCCATGGCTACACCTTC
>TRBV2|TRBJ1-1|TRBD1|many
CASGQGVRDTEAFF
TGTGCCAGCGGACAGGGGGTAAGGGACACTGAAGCTTTCTTT
>TRBV20-1|TRBJ1-1|TRBD1|.
CSAYRGQGLSNTEAFF
TGCAGTGCTTATAGGGGACAGGGACTTTCGAACACTGAAGCTTTCTTT
>TRBV28|TRBJ2-7|.|many
CASNSGDSSYEQYF
TGTGCCAGCAACTCAGGGGATAGCTCCTACGAGCAGTACTTC
>TRBV28|TRBJ2-2|.|many
CASRIKKRDTGELFF
TGTGCCAGCAGGATTAAAAAGAGGGATACCGGGGAGCTGTTTTTT
>TRBV7-8|TRBJ2-3|TRBD2|many
CASSSASGRADTQYF
TGTGCCAGCAGCTCTGCTAGCGGGAGAGCAGATACGCAGTATTTT
>TRBV5-6|TRBJ2-5|TRBD1|once
CASSSGQGARMETQYF
TGTGCCAGCAGTTCCGGACAGGGGGCGCGTATGGAGACCCAGTACTTC
>TRBV28|TRBJ1-2|TRBD1|many
CASSLSWQGANYGYTF
TGTGCCAGCAGTTTAAGTTGGCAGGGGGCTAACTATGGCTACACCTTC
>TRBV19|TRBJ2-7|.|.
CASSPIQDGDYEQYF
TGTGCCAGTAGCCCTATTCAGGACGGTGACTACGAGCAGTACTTC
>TRBV10-3|TRBJ1-1|.|.
CAIRSTGARTEAFF
TGTGCCATCAGATCCACGGGGGCGCGAACTGAAGCTTTCTTT